This TCR beta chain was identified during a study of human T cells and chemical hapten exposure. Time point noted: patch test 1, 2 weeks after DPC sensitization. The treatment: therapeutic diphenylcyclopropenone sensitization with weekly scalp DPC. This clonotype appeared a few times. Looked up from germline, CDR1 is SGHAT and CDR2 is FQNNGV. The CDR3 covers 16 residues. V trimming: 1 base; J trimming: 3 bases; junction bases outside the gene matches: 4. Unique molecular identifiers were linked by the library to individual cDNA molecules. A single record per CDR3 protein comes from TCRdb applying MiXCR to the RACE reads. The table records roughly 160,000 distinct CDR3 sequences, approximately 14% of them present only once.

The chain joins TRBV11-2 to TRBJ2-2, with TRBD2 identical over 8 bases. The sample here was whole blood, taken in connection with sensitization to the hapten diphenylcyclopropenone (DPC). The receptor's source is a woman aged 30 to 39 with alopecia areata. Some clones in this sample may be carry-over from other donors' samples. In nucleotides, the CDR3 is TGTGCCAGCAGCTTAGGGACTAGCCCACACACCGGGGAGCTGTTTTTT. Translated, it gives CASSLGTSPHTGELFF. Together with reference TRBV11-2 and TRBJ2-2, the CDR3 gives the full variable domain: EAGVAQSPRYKIIEKRQSVAFWCNPISGHATLYWYQQILGQGPKLLIQFQNNGVVDDSQLPKDRFSAERLKGVDSTLKIQPAKLEDSAVYLCASSLGTSPHTGELFFGEGSRLTVL.